The 2 T cell receptor beta chains below come from one sample, sequenced in a study of CD8+ T cells in alopecia areata. The treatment here: oral pan-JAK inhibitor, 5-10 mg twice daily. Following extraction, RNA underwent reverse transcription to cDNA, which served as the sequencing template. Clones were read by immunoSEQ multiplex PCR, and TCRdb kept only the in-frame ones, dropping some. The table records about 160,000 clones, approximately 65% of them present only once. The sequencing used CD4+ T cells sorted from blood, collected at week 4, from a patient treated with tofacitinib. The receptors derive from a human donor with alopecia areata.

CDR3 bases: TGTGCCTGGAGTTCTAGCGGGGCGCGGAAGACCCAGTACTTC. This encodes CAWSSSGARKTQYF. The chain uses TRBV30 and TRBJ2-5; 9 bases match TRBD2. In germline, CDR1 is GTSNPN, CDR2 SVGIG (reference sequence). There are 14 residues in the CDR3. The trim removed 2 bases at V and 6 bases at J, leaving 7 bases unmatched.

The V and J genes are TRBV30 and TRBJ2-2; tentatively, D is TRBD1 (5 bases). This CDR3 is 15 amino acids long. Deletions cut 1 base from V and 5 bases from J, with 14 bases between. Germline-derived CDR1 and CDR2 are GTSNPN and SVGIG (reference sequence). The CDR3 reads CAWSDRRVGTGELFF. In DNA form, the CDR3 reads TGTGCCTGGAGTGACCGCAGGGTGGGAACCGGGGAGCTGTTTTTT.